This T cell receptor (beta chain) stems from a study of neoadjuvant nivolumab and ipilimumab in lung cancer. Notes on the study in general: From pretherapy to surgery, tumor richness and clonality rose with dual therapy. TCR richness and clonality were higher in tumors than adjacent uninvolved lung. Blood richness before therapy tracked richness in tumors resected after neoadjuvant therapy.

The CDR3 is made up of 15 amino acids. V gave up 3 bases and J gave up 1 base, with 8 bases separating them. Germline V lookup: CDR1 SGHKS, CDR2 YYEKEE (reference sequence). Some clones are missing from TCRdb's copy, which holds only in-frame ones; the method was immunoSEQ multiplex PCR. Among 40,000 to 60,000 clones, more than 85% were seen once, and the ten largest hold approximately 3.7%. Concerning this clone: Its antigen is as yet unknown.

The chain carries TRBV5-5 and TRBJ2-6; D gene uncertain. The clonotype originates from an adult with non-small cell lung cancer. Some clones in this sample may be carry-over from other donors' samples. Material: blood, obtained before neoadjuvant nivolumab, alone or with ipilimumab. For the CDR3, the DNA is TGTGCCAGCAGCTCTGCCAGGTCTGGGGCCAACGTCCTGACTTTC. Translation gives CASSSARSGANVLTF.